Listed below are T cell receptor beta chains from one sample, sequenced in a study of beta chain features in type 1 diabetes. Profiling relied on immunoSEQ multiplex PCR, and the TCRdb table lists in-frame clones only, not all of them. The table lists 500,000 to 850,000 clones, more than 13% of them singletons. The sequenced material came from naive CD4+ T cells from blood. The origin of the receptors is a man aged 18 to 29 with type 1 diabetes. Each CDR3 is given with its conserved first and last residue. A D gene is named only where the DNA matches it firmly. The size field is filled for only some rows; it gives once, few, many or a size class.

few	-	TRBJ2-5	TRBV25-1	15	TGTGCCAGCAGTCCCTCTGACGGCCAAACGGAGACCCAGTACTTC	CASSPSDGQTETQYF
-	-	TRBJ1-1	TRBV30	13	TGTGCCTGGAAGGCAGCGGTGAACACTGAAGCTTTCTTT	CAWKAAVNTEAFF
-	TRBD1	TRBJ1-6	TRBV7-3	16	TGTGCCAGCAGCAAACAGGGGAGCTCCTATAATTCACCCCTCCACTTT	CASSKQGSSYNSPLHF
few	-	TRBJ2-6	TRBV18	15	TGTGCCAGCTCACCAATGAGGGCTGGGGCCAACGTCCTGACTTTC	CASSPMRAGANVLTF
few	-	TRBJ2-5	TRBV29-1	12	TGCAGCGTTGGACCGGGGCGAGAGACCCAGTACTTC	CSVGPGRETQYF
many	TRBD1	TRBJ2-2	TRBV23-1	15	TGCGCCAGCAGTCAATCGGACAGGGCGGACGGGGAGCTGTTTTTT	CASSQSDRADGELFF
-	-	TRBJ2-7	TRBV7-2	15	TGTGCCAGCAGCATTCCCGGGACTGGCTTCTACGAGCAGTACTTC	CASSIPGTGFYEQYF
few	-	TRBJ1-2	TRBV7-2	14	TGTGCCAGCAGCCTCCGTCCGGGCAGCTATGGCTACACCTTC	CASSLRPGSYGYTF
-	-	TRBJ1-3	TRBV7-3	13	TGTGCCAGCAGCTTAACGACTGGAAACACCATATATTTT	CASSLTTGNTIYF
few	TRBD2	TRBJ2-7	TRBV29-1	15	TGCAGCGTTGAGGGGACTAGCGGGGGGAGCTACGAGCAGTACTTC	CSVEGTSGGSYEQYF
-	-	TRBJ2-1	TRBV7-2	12	TGTGCCAGCAGCTTAATTGGGAATGAGCAGTTCTTC	CASSLIGNEQFF
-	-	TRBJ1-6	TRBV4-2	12	TGTGCCAGCAGCCAAGAACCCCTCGGACTTCACTTT	CASSQEPLGLHF
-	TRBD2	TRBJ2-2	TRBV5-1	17	TGCGCCAGCAGCGGAACCGGGACTAGCTTGTCGGCCGGGGAGCTGTTTTTT	CASSGTGTSLSAGELFF
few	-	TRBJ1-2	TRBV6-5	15	TGTGCCAGCAGCTCCTTGGGGAGACAAGGATTTGGCTACACCTTC	CASSSLGRQGFGYTF
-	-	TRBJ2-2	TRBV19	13	TGTGCCAGTAGTATACGCCGCACCGGGGAGCTGTTTTTT	CASSIRRTGELFF
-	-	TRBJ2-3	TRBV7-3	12	TGTGCCAGCAGCCTTACGGGAGATACGCAGTATTTT	CASSLTGDTQYF
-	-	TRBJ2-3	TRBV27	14	TGTGCCAGCAGTTTGGGGCGTAGCACAGATACGCAGTATTTT	CASSLGRSTDTQYF
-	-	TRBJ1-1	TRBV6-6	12	TGTGCCAGCTGGGGGCTTATCACTGAAGCTTTCTTT	CASWGLITEAFF
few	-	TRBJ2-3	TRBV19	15	TGTGCCAGTAGCGGTGGGCAGAGCGGGACAGATACGCAGTATTTT	CASSGGQSGTDTQYF
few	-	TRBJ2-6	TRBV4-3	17	TGCGCCAGCAGCCTAGGAAGTTATTACTCTGGGGCCAACGTCCTGACTTTC	CASSLGSYYSGANVLTF
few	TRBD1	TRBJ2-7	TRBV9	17	TGTGCCAGCAGCGTAGATGCCGGGACAGGGGGCTTATACGAGCAGTACTTC	CASSVDAGTGGLYEQYF
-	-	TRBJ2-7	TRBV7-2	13	TGTGCCAGCAGCTTAGTGGCAGCCTACGAGCAGTACTTC	CASSLVAAYEQYF
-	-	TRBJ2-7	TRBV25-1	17	TGTGCCAGCAGTGAACAGGCCGCGGCAGGGGCTCCCTACGAGCAGTACTTC	CASSEQAAAGAPYEQYF
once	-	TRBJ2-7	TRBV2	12	TGTGCCAGCAGTCCGTCAGGTAGCGAGCAGTACTTC	CASSPSGSEQYF
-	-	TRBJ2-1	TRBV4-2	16	TGTGCCAGCAGCCAAGAGCCTCAGAGCTCCTACAATGAGCAGTTCTTC	CASSQEPQSSYNEQFF
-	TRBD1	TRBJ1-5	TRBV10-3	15	TGTGCCATCAGTCGGGACAGGAGAGAAAGTCAGCCCCAGCATTTT	CAISRDRRESQPQHF
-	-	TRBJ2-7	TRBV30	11	TGTGCCTGGATGACTGGCTACGAGCAGTACTTC	CAWMTGYEQYF
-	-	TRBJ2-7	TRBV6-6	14	TGTGCCAGCAGCACCCTCAGGGGGAGGTACGAGCAGTACTTC	CASSTLRGRYEQYF
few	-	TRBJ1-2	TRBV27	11	TGTGCCAGCAGCTCTGATTCCGGCTACACCTTC	CASSSDSGYTF
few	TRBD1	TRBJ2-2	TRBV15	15	TGTGCCACCAGAAGGACAGGGGAACACACCGGGGAGCTGTTTTTT	CATRRTGEHTGELFF
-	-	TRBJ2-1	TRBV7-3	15	TGTGCCAGCAGCTCGGGTCCCGTCGATTACAATGAGCAGTTCTTC	CASSSGPVDYNEQFF
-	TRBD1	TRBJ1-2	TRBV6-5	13	TGTACCGTGGCTAAACAGGGGTCCTATGGCTACACCTTC	CTVAKQGSYGYTF
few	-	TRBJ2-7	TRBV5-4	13	TGTGCCAGCAGCTTCAAGGGAGCCTACGAGCAGTACTTC	CASSFKGAYEQYF
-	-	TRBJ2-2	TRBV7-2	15	TGTGCCAGCAGCCCCCGGACTACTCGGGGCGGGGAGCTGTTTTTT	CASSPRTTRGGELFF
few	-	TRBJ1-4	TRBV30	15	TGTGCCTGGAGCGAGTACAGGGTGAGGAATGAAAAACTGTTTTTT	CAWSEYRVRNEKLFF
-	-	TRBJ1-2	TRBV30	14	TGTGCCTGGAGTGTAGTTGCGCGTTTCTATGGCTACACCTTC	CAWSVVARFYGYTF
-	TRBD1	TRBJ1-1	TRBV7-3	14	TGTGCCAGCAGCTTACGACAGGGGGACACTGAAGCTTTCTTT	CASSLRQGDTEAFF
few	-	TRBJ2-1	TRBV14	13	TGTGCCAGCAGCGGGACCGCTCAACTTCGGAAGTTCTTC	CASSGTAQLRKFF
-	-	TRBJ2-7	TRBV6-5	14	TGTGCCAGCAGTTACTCTCACCGAGAGTACGAGCAGTACTTC	CASSYSHREYEQYF
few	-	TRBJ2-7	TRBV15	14	TGTGCCACCAGCAGGGTCGGCGGTCTAGGGGAGCAGTACTTC	CATSRVGGLGEQYF